The 9 T cell receptor beta chains reported below all come from one sample, sequenced in a study of blood T cell repertoires in COVID-19 (TCRdb year 2020). Library generation was performed with the immunoSEQ multiplex PCR assay. TCRdb stores this immuneACCESS table with in-frame sequences only. Part of the clones is absent; in the studies checked, under half of the shortfall reflects unresolved V genes, and no reason is known for the rest. Present in this sample are 150,000 to 200,000 clones, roughly nine tenths of which were seen just once. Jointly, the top ten make up 1.5% to 2% of the sample. What was sequenced was peripheral blood. These TCRs come from a man younger than 30 who had recovered from COVID-19.

The J gene is TRBJ2-2, the V gene TRBV5-1, with 11 bases that match TRBD2. The junction had 5 bases not matched to a gene; V was cut back by 0 bases and J by 1 base. From germline, CDR1 is SGHRS and CDR2 YFSETQ. The CDR3 spans 18 residues. The CDR3 is CASSLETSGALNTGELFF. In DNA, the CDR3 is TGCGCCAGCAGCTTGGAGACTAGCGGGGCACTGAACACCGGGGAGCTGTTTTTT.

The chain recombines TRBV5-1 with TRBJ1-4; D gene uncertain. V lost 0 bases, J lost 2 bases, and 8 bases lay in between. Germline CDR1 is SGHRS and CDR2 is YFSETQ. This CDR3 comprises 15 residues. The CDR3 sequence is CASSLAPGTNEKLFF. The DNA of the CDR3 is TGCGCCAGCAGCTTGGCCCCGGGGACTAATGAAAAACTGTTTTTT.

The chain uses TRBV5-1 and TRBJ1-4, with TRBD1 as a possible D gene (6 bases). The CDR3 is made up of 16 amino acids. The germline CDR1 and CDR2 sequences are SGHRS and YFSETQ. Trimming took 0 bases from V and 8 from J, leaving 17 bases between them. The CDR3 here is CASSLGDRLNYEKLFF. The CDR3 nucleotides are TGCGCCAGCAGCTTGGGAGACAGGCTGAACTACGAAAAACTGTTTTTT.

This chain joins TRBV3-1 (or the pseudogene TRBV3-2) and TRBJ2-7, with TRBD2 matching 11 bases. V was pared by 2 bases and J by 2 bases, with 5 bases of the junction left unmatched. CDR3 length: 16 residues. Germline CDR1 and CDR2: LGHDT and YNNKEL (reference sequence). CDR3 sequence: CASSQRLAGTPYEQYF. In DNA form, the CDR3 reads TGTGCCAGCAGCCAACGACTAGCGGGAACTCCCTACGAGCAGTACTTC.

The chain carries TRBV29-1 and TRBJ2-5; 7 bases agree with TRBD2. In germline, CDR1 is SQVTM, CDR2 ANQGSEA. The CDR3 spans 11 residues. Trimming at V came to 3 bases and at J to 5 bases, leaving 0 bases not matched to a gene. CDR3 amino acids: CSVDGRETQYF. The CDR3 nucleotides are TGCAGCGTTGACGGGAGGGAGACCCAGTACTTC.

This clone showed up just once. The chain has TRBV10-2 and TRBJ2-7, with D perhaps matching TRBD1 (6 bases). V gave up 0 bases and J gave up 5 bases, with 14 bases separating them. There are 15 residues in the CDR3. Germline V gives CDR1 WSHSY, CDR2 SAAADI. CDR3 in DNA: TGCGCCAGCAGTGAGTCAACAGGGACCCCCCACGAGCAGTACTTC. Protein product: CASSESTGTPHEQYF.

The chain recombines TRBV28 with TRBJ2-3, with 13 bases fitting TRBD2. The CDR3 sequence is 19 residues long. The trim removed 5 bases at V and 0 bases at J, leaving 11 bases unmatched. The germline V gene encodes CDR1 MDHEN and CDR2 SYDVKM. CDR3 nucleotides: TGTGCCAGCAGTCTGCCCTGGACTAGCGGGGGAGAAAGCACAGATACGCAGTATTTT. This gives the protein CASSLPWTSGGESTDTQYF. Full variable domain (outside the CDR3, taken from reference TRBV28 and TRBJ2-3): DVKVTQSSRYLVKRTGEKVFLECVQDMDHENMFWYRQDPGLGLRLIYFSYDVKMKEKGDIPEGYSVSREKKERFSLILESASTNQTSMYLCASSLPWTSGGESTDTQYFGPGTRLTVL.

The chain combines TRBV2 with TRBJ1-6, with D maybe TRBD1 (5 bases). Germline assignment: CDR1 SNHLY and CDR2 FYNNEI. This CDR3 has 16 residues. V was pared by 7 bases and J by 9 bases, with 22 bases between. In DNA, the CDR3 is TGTGCCAGCACGCCCCAAGGGGATCTCCGAGGTTCACCCCTCCACTTT. This encodes CASTPQGDLRGSPLHF.

The rearrangement links TRBV7-9 to TRBJ2-2; D possibly corresponds to TRBD1 (5 bases). CDR1 is SEHNR, CDR2 FQNEAQ, per germline (reference sequence). Trimming cost V 3 bases and J 5 bases, with 19 bases left between them. There are 17 residues in the CDR3. The CDR3 nucleotides read TGTGCCAGCAGCTTTCAGTTACGGCAGGGTACGACCGGGGAGCTGTTTTTT. Amino acid sequence: CASSFQLRQGTTGELFF. The complete variable domain, with remaining parts taken from reference TRBV7-9 and TRBJ2-2, reads DTGVSQNPRHKITKRGQNVTFRCDPISEHNRLYWYRQTLGQGPEFLTYFQNEAQLEKSRLLSDRFSAERPKGSFSTLEIQRTEQGDSAMYLCASSFQLRQGTTGELFFGEGSRLTVL.